The source of this T cell receptor (beta chain) is a study of blood T cell repertoires in COVID-19. At the level of the study: Donors in the United States, Italy and Spain gave samples during acute or convalescent COVID-19. From T cells, B-cell-depleted T cells, or PBMCs came the material, which was cDNA or gDNA.

The germline V gene has CDR1 SGDLS and CDR2 YYNGEE. Trimming pared 0 bases from V and 2 bases from J, leaving 8 bases between. This CDR3 has 14 amino acids. Per the original methods: Reference gene primers were amplified, and this amplification served to estimate nucleated cell counts. Only in-frame clones appear in the TCRdb table, and some are missing; sequencing was by immunoSEQ multiplex PCR. V and J calls and clone size are copied from that table; D and trimming were computed from the DNA. The sample records roughly 430,000 clones, approximately 91% being singletons. The table lists this clone with a count of one. Everyone who took part was roughly 18 to 89 years old, and they came from 24 US areas.

The sample comprised PBMCs or T cells enriched from blood (not recorded which). The chain uses TRBV9 and TRBJ1-2; D is uncertain. This TCR derives from a woman in her forties with acute COVID-19. CDR3 amino acids: CASSVGGENYGYTF. The CDR3 DNA reads TGTGCCAGCAGCGTAGGGGGAGAGAACTATGGCTACACCTTC.